A single T cell receptor (beta chain) is shown here with its context. Some clones are missing from TCRdb's copy, which holds only in-frame ones; the method was immunoSEQ multiplex PCR. The table shows some 55,000 clones, with approximately 82% occurring only once. This specimen comes from a study of T cells in localized non-small cell lung cancer. The CDR3 is made up of 13 amino acids. The V end lost 0 bases, the J end lost 8 bases, and 11 bases lay between the germline ends. Germline CDR1 SGHRS, CDR2 YFSETQ. The TCR originated in a female donor over 55 with stage II squamous cell lung carcinoma. The specimen was peripheral blood, collected before any cancer treatment. The chain combines TRBV5-1 with TRBJ1-2; D might be TRBD1 (5 bases). The CDR3, as DNA: TGCGCCAGCAGCTTGGACAGGATAGGCGGCTACACCTTC. The encoded protein is CASSLDRIGGYTF. Full variable domain (missing parts from reference TRBV5-1 and TRBJ1-2): KAGVTQTPRYLIKTRGQQVTLSCSPISGHRSVSWYQQTPGQGLQFLFEYFSETQRNKGNFPGRFSGRQFSNSRSEMNVSTLELGDSALYLCASSLDRIGGYTFGSGTRLTVV.